This T cell receptor beta chain was sequenced during a study of blood T cell repertoires in COVID-19. About the study: PBMCs, B-cell-depleted T cells, or T cells provided the cDNA or gDNA that made up the material.

The V end was cut by 0 bases, the J end by 6 bases, with 3 bases between. The CDR3 covers 12 residues. CDR1 is SGHRS and CDR2 is YFSETQ in the germline V gene. This clone has a handful of counts. Original handling: The authors estimated nucleated cell counts from reference gene primer amplification. TCRdb keeps only in-frame clones here, not all; method: immunoSEQ multiplex PCR. V, J and clone size were drawn from that table, and D and trimming were deduced from the DNA. Altogether 30,000 to 40,000 clones are present, approximately 86% being singletons, with the ten largest covering more than 5.5%. The sample comprised peripheral blood. The gene calls are TRBV5-1 and TRBJ1-4; D is unclear. This TCR was sampled from a woman of 80 years or more with active or convalescent COVID-19. The CDR3 DNA follows: TGCGCCAGCAGCTTGGGAGATGAAAAACTGTTTTTT. This translates into CASSLGDEKLFF.